These 4 T cell receptor beta chains were sequenced from one sample in a study of cytomegalovirus exposure and HLA in healthy donors. PCR was performed using 60 Vbeta and 13 Jbeta primers. TCRdb's copy holds only in-frame clones and misses some; the assay was immunoSEQ multiplex PCR. The sample includes under 200,000 clones, 75% to 85% of them seen just once. The sequenced sample consisted of PBMCs. Every receptor here comes from a woman in her forties or fifties in good health and CMV-seronegative.

The chain recombines TRBV6-1 with TRBJ2-5; 9 positions match TRBD2. The CDR3 length is 14 residues. The ends lost 8 bases at V and 7 bases at J; junction bases unmatched: 11. CDR1 is MNHNS, CDR2 SASEGT, per germline. The CDR3 nucleotides are TGTGCCAGCCACCTGGCGGGGGGGCCGGGGACCCAGTACTTC. Protein sequence: CASHLAGGPGTQYF.

This chain uses TRBV9 with TRBJ2-2; 7 bases align to TRBD2. CDR1 and CDR2 (germline): SGDLS, YYNGEE. V was clipped by 5 bases and J by 6 bases; unmatched bases: 7. The CDR3 is 14 residues long. For the CDR3, the DNA is TGTGCCAGCAGAAGAACGGGAGGAGCCGGGGAGCTGTTTTTT. Translation gives CASRRTGGAGELFF.

The DNA of the CDR3 is TGTGCCAGCAGCCCCCAAGCGGGCTTCTCCTACGAGCAGTACTTC. Protein product: CASSPQAGFSYEQYF. The gene calls are TRBV7-2 and TRBJ2-5; D is perhaps TRBD2 (6 bases). The DNA end favors TRBJ2-7, so the J call may be wrong. The length of the CDR3 is 15 residues. Per germline, CDR1 SGHTA and CDR2 FQGNSA.

The chain employs TRBV4-1 and TRBJ2-3, with 9 bases lining up with TRBD2. With V trimmed by 4 bases and J by 6 bases, 11 bases remained unmatched. Per germline, CDR1 MGHRA and CDR2 YSYEKL. This CDR3 spans 16 amino acids. In DNA form, the CDR3 reads TGCGCCAGCAGCCTCGATAGCGGGAGATTAGGGGATACGCAGTATTTT. Protein sequence: CASSLDSGRLGDTQYF.